One and the same sample provided the 10 T cell receptor beta chains below, sequenced in a study of T cells after yellow fever vaccination. MiXCR, run by TCRdb on the 5' RACE reads, gives a single entry per CDR3 protein. The sample carries some 96,000 distinct CDR3 sequences, under 9% recorded once. The starting material was CD8+ T cells not binding an NS4B(214-222) dextramer, sorted from PBMCs, obtained approximately 15 days after the first yellow fever vaccination. The source is a man aged 18 to 29 who received the YFV17D yellow fever vaccine.

This clonotype was observed a few times. This chain joins TRBV4-1 and TRBJ2-5; 8 nucleotides agree with TRBD2. Looked up from germline, CDR1 is MGHRA and CDR2 is YSYEKL. The J segment lost 4 bases and the V segment lost 0 bases, leaving 13 bases of the junction unmatched. The CDR3 length is 18 residues. CDR3 bases: TGCGCCAGCAGCCAAGAATTGAGGCTCGGGGGGGGGAGAGAGACCCAGTACTTC. This codes for CASSQELRLGGGRETQYF.

This clonotype appeared a few times. This chain links TRBV13 with TRBJ1-1, with TRBD1 identical over 9 bases. With 1 base clipped from V and 0 bases from J, the junction kept 6 bases outside the gene matches. This CDR3 comprises 17 residues. Germline V gives CDR1 PRHDT, CDR2 FYEKMQ (reference sequence). In nucleotides, the CDR3 is TGTGCCAGCAGCTTAGTGGGACAGGGCGTGATGAACACTGAAGCTTTCTTT. Translated, it gives CASSLVGQGVMNTEAFF.

The J gene is TRBJ1-4, the V gene TRBV29-1; the D is unclear. Trimming shortened V by 3 bases and J by 1 base, and 9 bases separated the two germline ends. CDR3 length equals 14 residues. Germline CDR1 and CDR2: SQVTM and ANQGSEA. The CDR3 bases are TGCAGCGTTGAGCTACGGGGAACTAATGAAAAACTGTTTTTT. Its protein product is CSVELRGTNEKLFF.

The rearrangement uses TRBV21-1 and TRBJ2-7; the D call of TRBD1 is as the table states it, not checked on the DNA. TRBV21-1 is a recognized pseudogene. This CDR3 is 15 amino acids long. The CDR3 loop reads CASSTPGLNPYEQYV. In DNA, the CDR3 is TGTGCCAGCAGCACACCGGGCTTGAACCCCTACGAGCAGTACGTC.

This clonotype was seen many times. The rearrangement links TRBV9 to TRBJ2-5; D unresolved. The CDR3 is 14 amino acids. Per the germline V gene, CDR1 is SGDLS and CDR2 is YYNGEE. Trimming removed 0 bases from V and 2 bases from J, with 8 bases in between. The CDR3 DNA reads TGTGCCAGCAGCGTAGCTAACAGTCAAGAGACCCAGTACTTC. Translating gives CASSVANSQETQYF.

This clonotype was seen ten or more times. This chain uses TRBV12-3 or TRBV12-4 with TRBJ1-3; no clear D gene. CDR3 length: 13 residues. V lost 6 bases and J 1 base, leaving 7 bases between the germline ends. CDR3 protein: CASSPVSGNTIYF. CDR3 bases: TGTGCCAGCAGCCCCGTTTCTGGAAACACCATATATTTT.

This chain's CDR3 is CASSQVGDEARDEQFF. The CDR3 bases are TGCGCCAGCAGCCAAGTAGGGGACGAAGCAAGGGATGAGCAGTTCTTC. The chain carries TRBV4-1 and TRBJ2-1, with D possibly called TRBD1 or TRBD2 (5 bases each). The V end was cut by 1 base, the J end by 8 bases, with 18 bases between. Germline V CDR1 and CDR2: MGHRA, YSYEKL. The CDR3 runs to 16 residues.

This chain uses TRBV12-3 or TRBV12-4 with TRBJ1-5; D gene ambiguous. V was shortened by 3 bases and J by 4 bases, with 10 bases between the two germline ends. The length of the CDR3 is 14 residues. CDR3 sequence reads: CASSFLRGNQPQHF. The CDR3 DNA reads as TGTGCCAGCAGTTTTCTTCGGGGAAATCAGCCCCAGCATTTT.

The CDR3 DNA reads TGTGCCAGCAGCCCAGGGGTTCAAGAGACCCAGTACTTC. This encodes CASSPGVQETQYF. V gene TRBV7-8 combines with J gene TRBJ2-5; D is possibly TRBD1 (6 bases). CDR3 length equals 13 residues. Trimming removed 5 bases at V and 2 bases at J, with 9 bases between. CDR1 SGHVS and CDR2 FQNEAQ come from the germline V gene. The full variable domain, with the rest looked up from reference TRBV7-8 and TRBJ2-5, is GAGVSQSPRYKVAKRGQDVALRCDPISGHVSLFWYQQALGQGPEFLTYFQNEAQLDKSGLPSDRFFAERPEGSVSTLKIQRTQQEDSAVYLCASSPGVQETQYFGPGTRLLVL.

In its sample, this clonotype was seen a few times. V is TRBV28 and J is TRBJ1-1; perhaps TRBD1 as D (5 bases). The germline V and J ends were trimmed by 2 bases and 1 base, with 11 bases remaining between them. From germline, CDR1 is MDHEN and CDR2 SYDVKM. The CDR3 is 15 amino acids. The CDR3 DNA reads TGTGCCAGCAGTTTACCCCGGGGACCGAACACTGAAGCTTTCTTT. Its protein product is CASSLPRGPNTEAFF.